This T cell receptor beta chain was sequenced for a study of cytomegalovirus exposure and HLA in healthy donors. PCR primers comprised 60 Vbeta and 13 Jbeta primers. The assay was immunoSEQ multiplex PCR, and TCRdb's table has in-frame clones only and misses some. Here the sample spans over 130,000 clones, about 76% being singletons. This clone was recorded once. The antigen is undetermined. General observations from the study: In a later analysis, HLA-associated TCR beta chains were more clonally expanded than equally common others. Among TCR beta chains, those listed as cytomegalovirus-associated numbered about 150. In a later analysis, a genetic analysis reported fewer productive-TCR N-insertions in an Asian-associated ancestry cluster than the cohort average.

CDR3 length: 14 amino acids. The germline V gene encodes CDR1 LGHNT and CDR2 FRNRAP. V dropped 1 base and J dropped 7; count of bases not matched to a gene: 4. The sequence was collected from a human donor in good health. Sequenced material: PBMCs. V and J are TRBV12-5 and TRBJ1-5; 7 bases align to TRBD1. The CDR3 nucleotides are TGTGCTAGTGGTTTGGGGACAGGCTGGCAGCCCCAGCATTTT. Translated, it gives CASGLGTGWQPQHF.